This T cell receptor beta chain appears in the sequencing data of a study of shared clonotypes between healthy human individuals. Genomic DNA (from each subset) was split evenly across several immunoSEQ plates. This table comes from immunoSEQ multiplex PCR, and its TCRdb copy is limited to in-frame clones, with some not included. The sample includes around 1.6 million clones, approximately 98% of them seen just once. The CD4+ fraction was divided into a CD45RA+ naive subset and a CD45RA-negative memory subset. This clone was picked up one time. V lost 2 bases, J lost 4 bases, and 7 bases stayed unmatched. There are 16 residues in the CDR3. From germline, CDR1 is SGHRS and CDR2 YFSETQ.

The receptor was derived from a man aged 25 to 40 in good health. V is TRBV5-1 and J is TRBJ2-2; 8 bases fit TRBD2. Sequenced input: naive CD4+ T cells sorted from blood. The subset is: CD45RA+ positively selected. As DNA, the CDR3 is TGCGCCAGCAGCTTTACCGGGACTAGAGGCACCGGGGAGCTGTTTTTT. As protein: CASSFTGTRGTGELFF.